This section outlines one TCR beta chain sequence together with its context. Its antigen is undetermined. This record comes from a study of PD-1 blockade in classical Hodgkin lymphoma. Study-wide points: It was among complete responders that baseline diversity resembled that of newly diagnosed patients. CD4+ TCR diversity climbed significantly by C4D1, unlike CD8+ TCR diversity. Newly diagnosed patients were reported to start with lower TCR diversity than healthy donors.

All patients relapsed after autologous stem cell transplantation, and brentuximab vedotin exposure varied. Best outcomes ranged across complete response, partial response and progressive disease. Assay: immunoSEQ multiplex PCR; the TCRdb copy retains only in-frame clones and omits some. The repertoire holds nearly 55,000 clones, with 81% as singletons. The germline V gene encodes CDR1 MNHEY and CDR2 SVGAGI. The V and J ends lost 2 bases and 2 bases respectively, with 7 bases between them. The CDR3 is 15 residues long. The sequenced sample was peripheral blood mononuclear cells (PBMCs), obtained at baseline. The sequence came from a human donor with classical Hodgkin lymphoma. V gene TRBV6-5 combines with J gene TRBJ2-6, with D uncertain. CDR3 sequence reads: CASSYGRAGANVLTF. In DNA, the CDR3 is TGTGCCAGCAGTTACGGCCGGGCTGGGGCCAACGTCCTGACTTTC.